This T cell receptor beta chain was recorded in a study of HIV-infected patients and healthy controls. 500 ng RNA was reverse transcribed with alpha and beta constant-region primers. Using multiplexing indices, alpha and beta chain libraries were generated apart by chain-specific third strand synthesis. One primer pair amplified all rearrangements per chain; each cDNA got molecular barcodes. Each CDR3 protein gets one entry after TCRdb re-called the 5' RACE reads with MiXCR. The table shows 8,000 to 8,500 distinct CDR3 sequences, with roughly 6.2% occurring only once. Antiretroviral therapy had run roughly three months, about 14 weeks, before follow-up blood collection. No cell fractionation was done, so the repertoire covers all unsorted peripheral blood T cells. Per germline, CDR1 MDHEN and CDR2 SYDVKM. This CDR3 has 14 amino acids. Deletions cut 7 bases from V and 2 bases from J, with 15 bases between.

As concerns this clonotype: This could be a read error, since a much larger clone is one nucleotide away. This beta chain was picked up by a library intended for alpha chains and is off target, so its count carries little meaning.

This TCR came from an adult with HIV infection. The V call is TRBV28, the J call TRBJ2-7, with D unresolved. Sample: blood, taken during antiretroviral therapy. In nucleotides, the CDR3 is TGTGCCAGCACCCCTTCTGAGGCCCCCTACGAGCAGTACTTC. It yields the protein CASTPSEAPYEQYF.